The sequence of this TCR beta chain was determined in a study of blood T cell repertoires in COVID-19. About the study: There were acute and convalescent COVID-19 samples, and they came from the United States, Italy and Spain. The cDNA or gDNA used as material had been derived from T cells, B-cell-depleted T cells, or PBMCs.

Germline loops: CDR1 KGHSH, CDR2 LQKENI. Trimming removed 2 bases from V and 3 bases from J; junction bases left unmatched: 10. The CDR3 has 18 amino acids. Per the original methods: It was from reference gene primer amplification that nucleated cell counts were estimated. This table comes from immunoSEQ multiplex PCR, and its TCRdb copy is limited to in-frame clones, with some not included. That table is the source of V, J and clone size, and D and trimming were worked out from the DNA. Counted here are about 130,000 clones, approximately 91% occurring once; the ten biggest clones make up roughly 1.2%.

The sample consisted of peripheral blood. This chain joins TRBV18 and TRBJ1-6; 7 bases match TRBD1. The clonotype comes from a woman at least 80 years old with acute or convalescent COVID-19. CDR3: CASSPLPPQGNYNSPLHF. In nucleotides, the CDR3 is TGTGCCAGCTCACCATTACCCCCACAGGGGAACTATAATTCACCCCTCCACTTT.